Presented here are 30 T cell receptor beta chains from one specimen sequenced in a study of T-cell reconstitution after alpha-beta-depleted transplantation in children. The library targeted TCRbeta and was prepared with unique molecular identifiers. One entry per CDR3 protein results from TCRdb running MiXCR on the PCR reads. The table shows 450,000 to 500,000 distinct CDR3 sequences, with 12% occurring only once. Here the sequenced sample was PBMCs from the stem cell graft donor, taken from the stem cell graft. All receptors come from a human donor who donated a stem cell graft to a child with combined immunodeficiency.

The table lists this clonotype with a few counts. J is TRBJ1-3 and V is TRBV12-3 or TRBV12-4; a weak D match, TRBD1 (6 bases). V lost 6 bases to trimming and J lost 2 bases, with 14 bases between them. The CDR3 spans 15 residues. In DNA form, the CDR3 reads TGTGCCAGCAGAGATACAGGGTATGCTGGAAACACCATATATTTT. Protein: CASRDTGYAGNTIYF.

This clonotype has a handful of counts. The rearrangement joins TRBV3-1 to TRBJ2-5; D assignment may be TRBD1 or TRBD2 (5 bases each). CDR3 length: 17 amino acids. CDR1 and CDR2 (germline): LGHDT, YNNKEL (reference sequence). V was trimmed by 4 bases and J by 2 bases, leaving 20 bases between them. CDR3 sequence: CASSLGSGGRLQETQYF. CDR3 nucleotide sequence: TGTGCCAGCAGCCTTGGAAGTGGGGGACGACTTCAAGAGACCCAGTACTTC.

This clonotype was seen more than once but under ten times. The rearrangement joins TRBV5-1 to TRBJ2-7; TRBD1 aligns across 9 bases. The ends lost 0 bases at V and 3 bases at J; junction bases unmatched: 10. This CDR3 has 17 residues. In germline, CDR1 is SGHRS, CDR2 YFSETQ. The CDR3, as DNA: TGCGCCAGCAGCTTGGGGTTACTAGGACAGGGGTTCTACGAGCAGTACTTC. This sequence encodes CASSLGLLGQGFYEQYF.

This clonotype came up many times. This chain joins TRBV4-3 and TRBJ2-3, with D tentatively TRBD1 (5 bases). The germline V and J ends were trimmed by 0 bases and 5 bases, with 6 bases remaining between them. CDR1 and CDR2 (germline): LGHNA, YSLEER. This CDR3 has 13 residues. The CDR3 loop is CASSQDQGDTQYF. The CDR3 DNA follows: TGCGCCAGCAGCCAAGATCAGGGAGATACGCAGTATTTT.

The gene calls are TRBV20-1 and TRBJ2-5; D tentatively reads TRBD1 or TRBD2 (5 bases each). Per germline, CDR1 DFQATT and CDR2 SNEGSKA (reference sequence). The CDR3 covers 11 residues. V lost 3 bases and J 9 bases, leaving 11 bases between the germline ends. The CDR3 loop is CSASPRDAQYF. The DNA of the CDR3 is TGCAGTGCTAGTCCGAGGGACGCCCAGTACTTC.

The chain couples TRBV11-3 to TRBJ2-1, with 11 bases that match TRBD2. The CDR3 is 15 amino acids. The V gene's germline CDR1 is SGHNT and CDR2 YENEEA. V was pared by 4 bases and J by 4 bases, with 3 bases of the junction left unmatched. CDR3 region: CASSSGLADYNEQFF. The DNA for the CDR3 is TGTGCCAGCAGCTCGGGACTAGCGGATTACAATGAGCAGTTCTTC.

The table lists this clonotype with a few counts. The chain combines TRBV29-1 with TRBJ1-1; 11 nucleotides align to TRBD1. The CDR3 length is 14 residues. The V and J ends lost 1 base and 4 bases, in that order; junction bases with no gene match: 2. Germline V gives CDR1 SQVTM, CDR2 ANQGSEA. The chain's CDR3 is CSVEVGTGGTEAFF. The DNA for the CDR3 is TGCAGCGTTGAAGTGGGGACAGGGGGCACTGAAGCTTTCTTT.

This clonotype came up a few times. The chain has TRBV4-2 and TRBJ1-3; TRBD1 is a possible D gene (5 bases). This CDR3 is 18 amino acids long. The V and J ends lost 4 bases and 0 bases respectively, with 19 bases between them. Looked up from germline, CDR1 is LGHNA and CDR2 is YNFKEQ. CDR3 in amino acids: CASSRDYGLSFSGNTIYF. Here the CDR3 DNA reads TGTGCCAGCAGCCGGGACTACGGGCTTTCATTCTCTGGAAACACCATATATTTT.

This clonotype showed up just a few times. V gene TRBV29-1 combines with J gene TRBJ2-3; D uncertain. V lost 7 bases and J lost 3, with 5 bases in between. The CDR3 extends over 10 amino acids. In germline, CDR1 is SQVTM, CDR2 ANQGSEA. This CDR3 reads CSEVTDTQYF. The CDR3, as DNA: TGCAGCGAGGTGACAGATACGCAGTATTTT.

Only a few counts were recorded for this clonotype. The chain carries TRBV24-1 and TRBJ2-1, with TRBD2 matching over 9 bases. This CDR3 is built from 15 residues. V shed 6 bases, J shed 5 bases, and the junction held 7 bases outside the gene matches. CDR1 is KGHDR and CDR2 is SFDVKD in the germline V gene. Here the CDR3 reads CATSPLAGADNEQFF. DNA of the CDR3: TGTGCCACCAGTCCTTTAGCGGGAGCCGACAATGAGCAGTTCTTC.

This clonotype occurred many times. The V and J genes are TRBV7-8 and TRBJ2-7, with D maybe TRBD2 (6 bases). The V end lost 4 bases, the J end lost 0 bases, and 10 bases lay between the germline ends. Germline CDR1 SGHVS, CDR2 FQNEAQ. The CDR3 runs 14 residues. DNA for the CDR3: TGTGCCAGCAGCTCCCGCGGGGACTCCTACGAGCAGTACTTC. Amino acid sequence: CASSSRGDSYEQYF.

This clonotype was seen repeatedly, ten times or more. This sequence joins TRBV27 and TRBJ2-3, with unresolved D. V was trimmed by 6 bases and J by 0 bases, leaving 4 bases between them. The CDR3 is 12 residues long. CDR1 and CDR2 (germline): MNHEY, SMNVEV (reference sequence). DNA of the CDR3: TGTGCCAGCAGACAGAGCACAGATACGCAGTATTTT. Translating it yields CASRQSTDTQYF.

This clonotype was found a few times. This chain connects TRBV29-1 to TRBJ2-3; D is perhaps TRBD1 (5 bases). The germline V and J ends were trimmed by 7 bases and 10 bases, with 24 bases remaining between them. CDR3 length: 14 amino acids. From germline, CDR1 is SQVTM and CDR2 ANQGSEA. This CDR3 reads CSDLTEAEVGAQYF. CDR3 nucleotides: TGCAGCGACTTGACAGAAGCCGAGGTGGGCGCGCAGTATTTT.

This clonotype appeared many times. The chain joins TRBV20-1 to TRBJ2-2; D remains unclear. Looked up from germline, CDR1 is DFQATT and CDR2 is SNEGSKA (reference sequence). The CDR3 extends over 13 amino acids. V lost 5 bases to trimming and J lost 1 base, with 8 bases between them. The DNA of the CDR3 is TGCAGTGCTGCCCGACAGAACACCGGGGAGCTGTTTTTT. This gives the protein CSAARQNTGELFF.

This clonotype was detected only a few times. V and J are TRBV9 and TRBJ2-7; TRBD1 aligns across 8 bases. J was trimmed by 3 bases and V by 2 bases; bases with no gene match: 7. The CDR3 sequence is 15 residues long. Per the germline V gene, CDR1 is SGDLS and CDR2 is YYNGEE. CDR3 bases: TGTGCCAGCAGCGTTGACCTAGGACAGGGCTACGAGCAGTACTTC. It translates to CASSVDLGQGYEQYF.

The rearrangement joins TRBV12-3 or TRBV12-4 to TRBJ2-7; D unresolved. The CDR3 spans 14 residues. V lost 6 bases, J lost 1 base, and 13 bases lay in between. The CDR3 loop reads CASSRHPRSYEQYF. The CDR3 DNA follows: TGTGCCAGCAGCCGACACCCGAGGTCCTACGAGCAGTACTTC.

This clonotype was counted a few times. V gene TRBV7-2 combines with J gene TRBJ2-7; D uncertain. Per germline, CDR1 SGHTA and CDR2 FQGNSA. V was trimmed by 2 bases and J by 2 bases, leaving 10 bases between them. This CDR3 spans 14 amino acids. The CDR3 reads CASSLSSGPYEQYF. The CDR3 coding sequence is TGTGCCAGCAGCTTATCGTCTGGCCCCTACGAGCAGTACTTC.

The chain uses TRBV6-5 and TRBJ1-1; TRBD1 agrees at 7 bases. The CDR3 is 15 residues long. From germline, CDR1 is MNHEY and CDR2 SVGAGI. V lost 4 bases to trimming and J lost 2 bases; unmatched junction nucleotides: 7. CDR3 amino acids: CASSFRDRVNTEAFF. The CDR3 DNA follows: TGTGCCAGCAGTTTTAGGGACAGAGTAAACACTGAAGCTTTCTTT.

This clonotype was counted ten times or more. V usage is TRBV10-3 and J usage is TRBJ1-5, with D hard to call. Trimming removed 0 bases from V and 3 bases from J, with 3 bases in between. CDR1 and CDR2 (germline): ENHRY, SYGVKD. This CDR3 region has 13 residues. This CDR3 reads CAISESSNQPQHF. The CDR3 DNA follows: TGTGCCATCAGTGAGTCGTCCAATCAGCCCCAGCATTTT.

The rearrangement joins TRBV20-1 to TRBJ1-2; no reliable D call. Looked up from germline, CDR1 is DFQATT and CDR2 is SNEGSKA (reference sequence). The CDR3 covers 13 residues. Trimming stripped 6 bases from V and 4 bases from J, with 15 bases between. This chain's CDR3 is CSADPDQAYGYTF. For the CDR3, the DNA is TGCAGTGCCGACCCGGACCAGGCCTATGGCTACACCTTC.

This chain connects TRBV7-2 to TRBJ2-5, with 9 bases identical to TRBD2. The V gene end was trimmed by 5 bases and the J gene end by 5 bases; junction bases not matched to a gene: 6. The germline gives CDR1 SGHTA, CDR2 FQGNSA. There are 14 residues in the CDR3. The CDR3 sequence: CASSQTSGHETQYF. DNA of the CDR3: TGTGCCAGCAGCCAGACTAGCGGTCACGAGACCCAGTACTTC.

This clonotype appeared many times. The chain links TRBV9 to TRBJ2-1; either TRBD1 or TRBD2 may supply D (5 bases each). V lost 4 bases and J lost 0, with 14 bases in between. The CDR3 contains 16 residues. CDR1 and CDR2 (germline): SGDLS, YYNGEE. The CDR3 bases are TGTGCCAGCAGCACAGGACTTATGAGCTCCTACAATGAGCAGTTCTTC. Its protein is CASSTGLMSSYNEQFF.

The sample holds many counts of this clonotype. The chain couples TRBV7-2 to TRBJ2-7, with D maybe TRBD1 (6 bases). Germline V gene lookup returns CDR1 SGHTA and CDR2 FQGNSA. Trimming removed 1 base at V and 3 bases at J, with 10 bases between. The CDR3 consists of 14 residues. CDR3 sequence (DNA): TGTGCCAGCAGCTTAGTTGGACAGAACTACGAGCAGTACTTC. Translating gives CASSLVGQNYEQYF.

This clonotype showed up many times. V gene TRBV4-2 combines with J gene TRBJ2-1, with a weak D call TRBD2 (5 bases). Germline V CDR1 and CDR2: LGHNA, YNFKEQ. The CDR3 loop spans 15 amino acids. Trimming left V 2 bases short and J 7 bases short, with 15 bases between. The CDR3 DNA reads TGTGCCAGCAGCCAAAATAAACTCTCGGGGAATGAGCAGTTCTTC. Its translation: CASSQNKLSGNEQFF.

The V and J genes are TRBV20-1 and TRBJ2-3, with D hard to call. In germline, CDR1 is DFQATT, CDR2 SNEGSKA (reference sequence). The CDR3 loop spans 13 amino acids. Trimming stripped 4 bases from V and 2 bases from J, with 10 bases between. CDR3 nucleotide sequence: TGCAGTGCTATTCCTCCTTACACAGATACGCAGTATTTT. It yields the protein CSAIPPYTDTQYF.

This clonotype occurred many times. V usage is TRBV2 and J usage is TRBJ1-6; D call uncertain. Germline CDR1 is SNHLY and CDR2 is FYNNEI. V was trimmed by 3 bases and J by 9 bases, leaving 18 bases between them. This CDR3 has 16 residues. The CDR3 reads CASSDSNGPIGSPLHF. CDR3 DNA: TGTGCCAGCAGTGATAGTAACGGACCTATTGGTTCACCCCTCCACTTT.

The V and J genes are TRBV6-2 or TRBV6-3 and TRBJ2-7; D ambiguous. V was pared by 2 bases and J by 0 bases, with 17 bases between. This CDR3 has 17 amino acids. Per germline, CDR1 MNHEY and CDR2 SVGEGT. In DNA, the CDR3 is TGTGCCAGCAGTTACGGGGTCGGCGCCACAAGCTCCTACGAGCAGTACTTC. Its protein is CASSYGVGATSSYEQYF.

This clonotype was seen ten or more times. This rearrangement joins TRBV12-3 or TRBV12-4 to TRBJ2-7; a weak D match, TRBD1 (5 bases). The CDR3 length is 12 residues. Between the trimmed V and J ends, which lost 5 bases and 3 bases, there was a span of 8 bases. The CDR3 here is CASSDRSYEQYF. As DNA, the CDR3 is TGTGCCAGCAGTGACAGAAGCTACGAGCAGTACTTC.

This clonotype was seen a few times. V is TRBV15 and J is TRBJ2-7, with TRBD1 matching 7 bases. The length of the CDR3 is 15 residues. The V gene end was trimmed by 0 bases and the J gene end by 5 bases; junction bases not matched to a gene: 7. Germline lookup yields CDR1 LNHNV and CDR2 YYDKDF (reference sequence). CDR3 DNA: TGTGCCACCAGCAGAGATCATAGGGGGCGGGACGAGCAGTACTTC. Translation gives CATSRDHRGRDEQYF.

The rearrangement uses TRBV27 and TRBJ2-2, with D possibly TRBD1 on 6 matching bases. The germline V gene encodes CDR1 MNHEY and CDR2 SMNVEV (reference sequence). Trimming pared 7 bases from V and 6 bases from J, leaving 18 bases between. The CDR3 spans 15 residues. The CDR3 loop is CASTGTRGNPGELFF. In DNA, the CDR3 is TGTGCCAGCACCGGGACACGAGGAAACCCCGGGGAGCTGTTTTTT.